The T cell receptor beta chain under discussion was sequenced for a study of shared clonotypes between healthy human individuals. Original methodology: Without quality scores, immunoSEQ junctional reads could not be filtered like full-length reads. Here immunoSEQ multiplex PCR was the method, and the copy in TCRdb shows in-frame clones only, minus some. The V and J calls and clone size are taken from that table; D and trimming were inferred from the DNA. The sample records 2 million to 2.5 million clones, 90% to 95% being singletons. Positive CCR7 selection of CD45RO-negative cells yielded the naive CD8 cells, and terminally differentiated effector memory CD45RA+ cells were excluded. The source material was naive CD8+ T cells from PBMCs. This clonotype was sampled from a man younger than 35 in good health. Some clones in this sample may be carry-over from other donors' samples.

CDR3 coding DNA: TGTGCCAGCAGTCCCTCAAGCAGGGTGGACCCCTACGAGCAGTACTTC. Translating it yields CASSPSSRVDPYEQYF. V usage is TRBV7-9 and J usage is TRBJ2-7; D possibly corresponds to TRBD1 (5 bases). With 6 bases removed from V and 2 bases from J, the gap between germline ends came to 20 bases. CDR3 length: 16 residues. Germline assignment: CDR1 SEHNR and CDR2 FQNEAQ (reference sequence).